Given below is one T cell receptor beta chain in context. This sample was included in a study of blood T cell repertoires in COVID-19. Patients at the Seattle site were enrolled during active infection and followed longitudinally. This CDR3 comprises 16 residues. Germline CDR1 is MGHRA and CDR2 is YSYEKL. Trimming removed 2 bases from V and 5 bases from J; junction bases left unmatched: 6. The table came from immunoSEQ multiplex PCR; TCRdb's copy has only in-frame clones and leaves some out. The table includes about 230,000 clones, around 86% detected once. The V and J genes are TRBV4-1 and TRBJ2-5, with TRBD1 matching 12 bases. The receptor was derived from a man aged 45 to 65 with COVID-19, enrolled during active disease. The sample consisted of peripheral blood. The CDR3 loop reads CASSQTGTGGGETQYF. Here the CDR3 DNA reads TGCGCCAGCAGCCAAACCGGGACAGGGGGCGGTGAGACCCAGTACTTC.